The rows below give T cell receptor beta chains drawn from one sample of a study of vaccination and CD4 T cells after COVID-19. Via MiXCR, TCRdb re-called the PCR reads, giving one row per CDR3 protein. This sample has some 11,000 distinct CDR3 sequences, with 40% to 50% found just once. What these receptors recognize is not known. The source material was CD4+ T cells from blood, cultured in vitro. The receptors derive from a human donor who had recovered from COVID-19. Each CDR3 is given with its conserved first and last residue. Each record gives: clone size, J gene, V gene, D gene, CDR3 DNA, CDR3 protein. D genes are given only for firm matches. A clone size is listed for some rows: how often the clone was seen (once, few, many), or a class if it is expanded.

abundance: .
j_gene: TRBJ1-5
v_gene: TRBV6-2/TRBV6-3
d_gene: TRBD1
CDR3nt: TGTGCCAGCAGTTCTAAGTGGACAGGGTTTCCGGAATCGCGCAATCAGCCCCAGCATTTT
CDR3aa: CASSSKWTGFPESRNQPQHF

abundance: .
j_gene: TRBJ1-6
v_gene: TRBV6-2/TRBV6-3
d_gene: .
CDR3nt: TGTGCCAGCACCCGGGTCTTAAGTGGTTCACCCCTCCACTTT
CDR3aa: CASTRVLSGSPLHF

abundance: few
j_gene: TRBJ1-6
v_gene: TRBV2
d_gene: TRBD1
CDR3nt: TGTGCCAGCAGTGCCGAGGGACAGGGAAATTCACCCCTCCACTTT
CDR3aa: CASSAEGQGNSPLHF

abundance: .
j_gene: TRBJ2-2
v_gene: TRBV28
d_gene: TRBD1
CDR3nt: TGTGCCAGCAGTTTGAGGGGGCGGGACACCGGGGAGCTGTTTTTT
CDR3aa: CASSLRGRDTGELFF

abundance: .
j_gene: TRBJ2-7
v_gene: TRBV6-2/TRBV6-3
d_gene: .
CDR3nt: TGTGCCAGCAACCCGGGGAGCTCCTACGAGCAGTACTTC
CDR3aa: CASNPGSSYEQYF

abundance: .
j_gene: TRBJ2-5
v_gene: TRBV20-1
d_gene: .
CDR3nt: TGCAGTGCTACGCCGGGCCTCCAAGAGACCCAGTACTTC
CDR3aa: CSATPGLQETQYF

abundance: .
j_gene: TRBJ1-1
v_gene: TRBV7-9
d_gene: .
CDR3nt: TGTGCCAGCAGCACACCTAACACTGAAGCTTTCTTT
CDR3aa: CASSTPNTEAFF

abundance: once
j_gene: TRBJ2-7
v_gene: TRBV20-1
d_gene: TRBD2
CDR3nt: TGCAGTGCTACGGGACCTTTACTAGCGGGAGAGCAGTACTTC
CDR3aa: CSATGPLLAGEQYF

abundance: few
j_gene: TRBJ2-3
v_gene: TRBV6-5
d_gene: .
CDR3nt: TGTGCCAGCAGTTACCCACAGGGTAGCACAGATACGCAGTATTTT
CDR3aa: CASSYPQGSTDTQYF

abundance: .
j_gene: TRBJ2-7
v_gene: TRBV2
d_gene: TRBD1
CDR3nt: TGTGCCAGCAGGAACTGGGACAGGGGATTGCGGCAGTACTTC
CDR3aa: CASRNWDRGLRQYF

abundance: few
j_gene: TRBJ2-1
v_gene: TRBV20-1
d_gene: TRBD2
CDR3nt: TGCAGTGCTAGTCGTCAAAGCGGGACTAGCGGATACAATGAGCAGTTCTTC
CDR3aa: CSASRQSGTSGYNEQFF

abundance: .
j_gene: TRBJ2-2
v_gene: TRBV28
d_gene: .
CDR3nt: TGTGCCAGCAATCGGCGCCTCGGGGTCACCGGGGAGCTGTTTTTT
CDR3aa: CASNRRLGVTGELFF

abundance: .
j_gene: TRBJ2-5
v_gene: TRBV5-1
d_gene: TRBD2
CDR3nt: TGCGCCAGCAGCTTGGCTCTAGCGGGAGGGGTGGTGGAGACCCAGTACTTC
CDR3aa: CASSLALAGGVVETQYF

abundance: few
j_gene: TRBJ2-1
v_gene: TRBV12-3/TRBV12-4
d_gene: TRBD2
CDR3nt: TGTGCCAGCAATGCGGGGGGAGGGGAGGATGAGCAGTTCTTC
CDR3aa: CASNAGGGEDEQFF

abundance: .
j_gene: TRBJ2-1
v_gene: TRBV6-1
d_gene: TRBD1
CDR3nt: TGTGCCAGCGGCACGCGGACAGGCAATGAGCAGTTCTTC
CDR3aa: CASGTRTGNEQFF

abundance: .
j_gene: TRBJ2-7
v_gene: TRBV11-2
d_gene: TRBD2
CDR3nt: TGTGCCAGCAGCCCCGGGACTAGCGGGAGCTACGAGCAGTACTTC
CDR3aa: CASSPGTSGSYEQYF

abundance: .
j_gene: TRBJ2-5
v_gene: TRBV20-1
d_gene: .
CDR3nt: TGCAGTGCTAATCCGACTACAGGGATCCAAGAGACCCAGTACTTC
CDR3aa: CSANPTTGIQETQYF

abundance: .
j_gene: TRBJ1-4
v_gene: TRBV30
d_gene: .
CDR3nt: TGTGCCTGGAGTGAACAGAATGAAAAACTGTTTTTT
CDR3aa: CAWSEQNEKLFF

abundance: .
j_gene: TRBJ2-5
v_gene: TRBV2
d_gene: .
CDR3nt: TGTGCCAGCAACCTCATGGGGTTCCAAGAGACCCAGTACTTC
CDR3aa: CASNLMGFQETQYF

abundance: .
j_gene: TRBJ1-2
v_gene: TRBV12-3/TRBV12-4
d_gene: TRBD1
CDR3nt: TGTGCCAGCAACCCGACAGGGGGCGGTGGAGGCTACACCTTC
CDR3aa: CASNPTGGGGGYTF

abundance: .
j_gene: TRBJ1-1
v_gene: TRBV19
d_gene: .
CDR3nt: TGTGCCAGTAGTGACCATGCGAACACTGAAGCTTTCTTT
CDR3aa: CASSDHANTEAFF

abundance: medium-sized
j_gene: TRBJ1-1
v_gene: TRBV5-1
d_gene: TRBD1
CDR3nt: TGCGCCAGCAGAATATCTACAGGGGGTGGTACTGAAGCTTTCTTT
CDR3aa: CASRISTGGGTEAFF

abundance: .
j_gene: TRBJ2-2
v_gene: TRBV30
d_gene: TRBD1
CDR3nt: TGTGCCTGGAGTCCGGACAGGGGCACCGGGGAGCTGTTTTTT
CDR3aa: CAWSPDRGTGELFF

abundance: .
j_gene: TRBJ1-1
v_gene: TRBV6-1
d_gene: .
CDR3nt: TGTGCCAGCAGTGCACAGTTGAACACTGAAGCTTTCTTT
CDR3aa: CASSAQLNTEAFF

abundance: .
j_gene: TRBJ2-5
v_gene: TRBV28
d_gene: .
CDR3nt: TGTGCCAGCAGTCTAGCGCACCAAGAGACCCAGTACTTC
CDR3aa: CASSLAHQETQYF

abundance: .
j_gene: TRBJ1-1
v_gene: TRBV20-1
d_gene: TRBD1
CDR3nt: TGCAGTGCTGGGGACAGGGGTTGGTCTGAAGCTTTCTTT
CDR3aa: CSAGDRGWSEAFF

abundance: few
j_gene: TRBJ2-3
v_gene: TRBV10-2
d_gene: .
CDR3nt: TGCGCCAGCAGACACACAGATACGCAGTATTTT
CDR3aa: CASRHTDTQYF

abundance: .
j_gene: TRBJ1-1
v_gene: TRBV6-2/TRBV6-3
d_gene: .
CDR3nt: TGTGCCAGCAGTTATCTGGCGAACACTGAAGCTTTCTTT
CDR3aa: CASSYLANTEAFF

abundance: .
j_gene: TRBJ2-4
v_gene: TRBV12-3/TRBV12-4
d_gene: .
CDR3nt: TGTGCCAGCAGTTCGTGGCAGGCCATAGCCAAAAACATTCAGTACTTC
CDR3aa: CASSSWQAIAKNIQYF

abundance: once
j_gene: TRBJ2-1
v_gene: TRBV2
d_gene: .
CDR3nt: TGTGCCAGCAGTGATGGTCCAGGGCTGAGTGAGCAGTTCTTC
CDR3aa: CASSDGPGLSEQFF

abundance: few
j_gene: TRBJ2-5
v_gene: TRBV7-9
d_gene: .
CDR3nt: TGTGCCAGCAGCCCTAATTCAGGCGGGGAGACCCAGTACTTC
CDR3aa: CASSPNSGGETQYF

abundance: .
j_gene: TRBJ2-2
v_gene: TRBV19
d_gene: .
CDR3nt: TGTGCCAGTAAAAACCCAGGGCCAGGGGAGCTGTTTTTT
CDR3aa: CASKNPGPGELFF

abundance: .
j_gene: TRBJ1-5
v_gene: TRBV7-2
d_gene: .
CDR3nt: TGTGCCAGCAGCCCCAGGGCGGGCCGAGCTCAGCCCCAGCATTTT
CDR3aa: CASSPRAGRAQPQHF

abundance: .
j_gene: TRBJ2-1
v_gene: TRBV7-2
d_gene: .
CDR3nt: TGTGCCAGCAGCTTAGTCCGGGCCAGCTCCTACAATGAGCAGTTCTTC
CDR3aa: CASSLVRASSYNEQFF

abundance: .
j_gene: TRBJ2-5
v_gene: TRBV7-6
d_gene: .
CDR3nt: TGTGCCAGCAGCCGGGGGACCACCCAAGAGACCCAGTACTTC
CDR3aa: CASSRGTTQETQYF

abundance: large
j_gene: TRBJ2-2
v_gene: TRBV29-1
d_gene: .
CDR3nt: TGCAGCGTTTTGGTAGACGGCGGGGAGCTGTTTTTT
CDR3aa: CSVLVDGGELFF

abundance: .
j_gene: TRBJ1-2
v_gene: TRBV7-8
d_gene: .
CDR3nt: TGTGCCAGCAGCAACCGGGACACGAGTGGCTACACCTTC
CDR3aa: CASSNRDTSGYTF